The present T cell receptor (beta chain) was sequenced within a study of beta chain features in type 1 diabetes. The sequenced template was cDNA made from the entire isolated RNA. Sequenced naive, central memory and regulatory T cell samples produced an average of roughly 3.5 million reads. Produced via immunoSEQ multiplex PCR; TCRdb's table is partial and in-frame only. Of 600,000 to 650,000 clones in the sample, less than 20% were seen once. CDR1 and CDR2 from the germline V gene are SQVTM and ANQGSEA. The V end was cut by 3 bases, the J end by 1 base, with 12 bases between. This CDR3 is 14 amino acids long. Broader study findings: The question left open here concerned HLA type influencing TCRB rearrangement. For patients and controls alike, PCR might favor shorter templates to the same degree.

A few counts support this clone. Its antigen is currently unknown. This chain connects TRBV29-1 to TRBJ1-1; no reliable D call. The sequence came from a man between 18 and 29 years old in good health. The specimen was naive CD4+ T cells from blood. The CDR3 sequence is CSVDSLISNTEAFF. CDR3 DNA: TGCAGCGTTGATTCTCTTATCTCGAACACTGAAGCTTTCTTT.